The next 30 T cell receptor beta chains were all read from a single sample in a study of identical twins' blood T cells. TCRdb used MiXCR to reprocess the 5' RACE reads, holding one entry per CDR3 protein. The sample lists 350,000 to 400,000 distinct CDR3 sequences; 28% were seen once. Sequencing was done on a sample of PBMCs. These receptor sequences come from a woman aged 18-55 years in good health.

Note on this clonotype: This could be a read error, since a much larger clone is one nucleotide away. The chain links TRBV20-1 to TRBJ1-6, with no clear D. The CDR3 has 12 residues. Germline V gene data show CDR1 as DFQATT and CDR2 as SNEGSKA (reference sequence). The CDR3 sequence: CSASGVNSPLQF. As DNA, the CDR3 is TGCAGTGCTAGTGGCGTGAATTCACCCCTCCAATTT.

This clonotype appeared a few times. In DNA, the CDR3 is TGTGCCTGGAGTGTACTAGCGGGAGGGCCGCTCTTCAATGAGCAGTTCTTC. Protein product: CAWSVLAGGPLFNEQFF. The chain has TRBV30 and TRBJ2-1; 13 positions match TRBD2. The length of the CDR3 is 17 residues. CDR1 is GTSNPN and CDR2 is SVGIG in the germline V gene (reference sequence). The J segment lost 6 bases and the V segment lost 0 bases, leaving 8 bases of the junction unmatched.

This clonotype was counted a few times. V usage is TRBV11-2 and J usage is TRBJ2-1; D ambiguous. The germline V and J ends were trimmed by 2 bases and 1 base, with 12 bases remaining between them. The CDR3 runs to 16 residues. Looked up from germline, CDR1 is SGHAT and CDR2 is FQNNGV. The CDR3 protein is CASSLTTPPSYNEQFF. The DNA of the CDR3 is TGTGCCAGCAGCTTAACCACGCCTCCTTCCTACAATGAGCAGTTCTTC.

The chain links TRBV10-3 to TRBJ1-1; D not resolved. Trimming removed 6 bases at V and 2 bases at J, with 13 bases between. Germline assignment: CDR1 ENHRY and CDR2 SYGVKD. The CDR3 covers 14 residues. CDR3 coding DNA: TGTGCCATCAGAACTGCAGGTGACAACACTGAAGCTTTCTTT. Translating it yields CAIRTAGDNTEAFF.

J is TRBJ2-2 and V is TRBV5-6; 8 bases match TRBD1. V shed 9 bases and J 3 bases; nucleotides not matched to a gene: 7. There are 14 residues in the CDR3. Germline assignment: CDR1 SGHDT and CDR2 YYEEEE. The CDR3 protein is CATQQGVYTGELFF. For the CDR3, the DNA is TGTGCCACCCAACAGGGGGTTTACACCGGGGAGCTGTTTTTT.

This clonotype was counted only a few times. V usage is TRBV4-2 and J usage is TRBJ2-3, with D possibly matching TRBD2 (5 bases). The CDR3 has 14 residues. With 4 bases removed from V and 6 bases from J, the gap between germline ends came to 14 bases. Germline V lookup: CDR1 LGHNA, CDR2 YNFKEQ. CDR3 in amino acids: CASSPTRHGDTQYF. DNA for the CDR3: TGTGCCAGCAGCCCTACTAGGCACGGCGATACGCAGTATTTT.

The chain has TRBV29-1 and TRBJ1-1, with D unclear. Germline-derived CDR1 and CDR2 are SQVTM and ANQGSEA. The CDR3 runs to 11 residues. Trimming cost V 6 bases and J 4 bases, with 9 bases left between them. This CDR3 reads CSVKTGTEAFF. CDR3 DNA: TGCAGCGTAAAGACGGGCACTGAAGCTTTCTTT.

This clonotype was counted once. The chain carries TRBV5-6 and TRBJ1-1, with D possibly matching TRBD1 (5 bases). With 0 bases removed from V and 10 bases from J, the gap between germline ends came to 16 bases. The CDR3 spans 14 residues. Germline-derived CDR1 and CDR2 are SGHDT and YYEEEE. In DNA form, the CDR3 reads TGTGCCAGCAGCTTGGTGGGTGGTTCAGGGAGAGCTTTCTTT. Amino acid sequence: CASSLVGGSGRAFF.

The CDR3 spells CASSQYGWNTEAFF. The CDR3 bases are TGTGCCAGCAGCCAATATGGTTGGAACACTGAAGCTTTCTTT. The rearrangement links TRBV3-1 to TRBJ1-1; D unresolved. Between the trimmed V and J ends, which lost 2 bases and 1 base, there was a span of 8 bases. This CDR3 has 14 residues. Germline V gene data show CDR1 as LGHDT and CDR2 as YNNKEL (reference sequence).

This clonotype was picked up a small number of times. This chain connects TRBV2 to TRBJ1-1; D uncertain. The CDR3 length is 14 residues. Germline lookup yields CDR1 SNHLY and CDR2 FYNNEI. V was shortened by 3 bases and J by 1 base, with 9 bases between the two germline ends. CDR3 in DNA: TGTGCCAGCAGTGACAGAAGTCAGAACACTGAAGCTTTCTTT. Protein sequence: CASSDRSQNTEAFF.

The J gene is TRBJ1-2, the V gene TRBV20-1; tentative D call: TRBD1 (6 bases). Trimming stripped 6 bases from V and 2 bases from J, with 13 bases between. CDR3 length: 13 residues. Per the germline V gene, CDR1 is DFQATT and CDR2 is SNEGSKA (reference sequence). In DNA, the CDR3 is TGCAGTGCCGCCCGGGACACGAACTATGGCTACACCTTC. Its translation is CSAARDTNYGYTF.

CDR3 DNA: TGCGCCAGCAGCCAGGACCACGGCACAGATACGCAGTATTTT. Translation gives CASSQDHGTDTQYF. The chain employs TRBV4-3 and TRBJ2-3; D remains ambiguous. Trimming took 3 bases from V and 1 from J, leaving 8 bases between them. The CDR3 consists of 14 residues. Germline lookup yields CDR1 LGHNA and CDR2 YSLEER.

With regard to this clonotype: The CDR3 end shows no conserved phenylalanine or tryptophan, and so a read error is likely. The chain employs TRBV7-9 and TRBJ1-2; the D is unclear. This CDR3 spans 13 amino acids. Germline V gene lookup returns CDR1 SEHNR and CDR2 FQNEAQ (reference sequence). The germline V and J ends were trimmed by 4 bases and 10 bases, with 16 bases remaining between them. The CDR3 region has the DNA TGTGCCAGCAGCTCCCTGTCCGGTGGGCACTACACCCTC. Its protein product is CASSSLSGGHYTL.

V usage is TRBV6-1 and J usage is TRBJ1-1; no definite D call. The V end was cut by 5 bases, the J end by 6 bases, with 13 bases between. The CDR3 runs to 13 residues. Germline V CDR1 and CDR2: MNHNS, SASEGT. The CDR3 spells CASSLDGPSEAFF. CDR3 sequence (DNA): TGTGCCAGCAGTCTCGACGGTCCTTCTGAAGCTTTCTTT.

CDR3 protein: CSAPSRGYTEAFF. The DNA for the CDR3 is TGCAGTGCTCCCTCCCGGGGGTACACTGAAGCTTTCTTT. This chain links TRBV20-1 with TRBJ1-1, with TRBD1 as a possible D gene (5 bases). The CDR3 sequence is 13 residues long. Trimming removed 5 bases from V and 3 bases from J, with 13 bases in between. Germline loops: CDR1 DFQATT, CDR2 SNEGSKA (reference sequence).

As to this clonotype: A single base separates this from a much larger clone, so it may be a read error. The chain carries TRBV10-3 and TRBJ2-1; D is possibly TRBD1 or TRBD2 (5 bases each). Germline assignment: CDR1 ENHRY and CDR2 SYGVKD. The CDR3 sequence is 12 residues long. DNA for the CDR3: TGTGCCATCAGTGATTGGGACGGTGAGAAGTTCTTC. It codes for CAISDWDGEKFF.

In regard to this clonotype: Given a much more abundant clone one base away, this may be a read error. V usage is TRBV2 and J usage is TRBJ1-2; D may be TRBD1 (5 bases). The CDR3 has 11 residues. With 10 bases removed from V and 5 bases from J, the gap between germline ends came to 11 bases. Per the germline V gene, CDR1 is SNHLY and CDR2 is FYNNEI. CDR3 sequence reads: CAIGTGYGYTF. CDR3 bases: TGTGCCATCGGGACTGGGTATGGCTACACCTTC. Variable domain in full (rest from reference TRBV2 and TRBJ1-2): EPEVTQTPSHQVTQMGQEVILRCVPISNHLYFYWYRQILGQKVEFLVSFYNNEISEKSEIFDDQFSVERPDGSNFTLKIRSTKLEDSAMYFCAIGTGYGYTFGSGTRLTVV.

This clonotype showed up just a few times. The chain is built from TRBV29-1 and TRBJ2-5; D is unresolved. This CDR3 is 14 amino acids long. V was pared by 6 bases and J by 3 bases, with 17 bases between. Per the germline V gene, CDR1 is SQVTM and CDR2 is ANQGSEA. This CDR3 is CSVPRRDTKETQYF. CDR3 sequence (DNA): TGCAGCGTCCCAAGGCGAGATACAAAAGAGACCCAGTACTTC.

This clonotype was counted between two and nine times. V is TRBV4-3 and J is TRBJ2-1; a possible D gene is TRBD1 (5 bases). Germline CDR1 reads LGHNA; CDR2 reads YSLEER. Between the trimmed V and J ends, which lost 0 bases and 8 bases, there was a span of 17 bases. This CDR3 has 16 amino acids. Here the CDR3 reads CASSQEVQGLFDEQFF. As DNA, the CDR3 is TGCGCCAGCAGCCAAGAAGTTCAGGGATTATTCGATGAGCAGTTCTTC.

This clonotype was seen a few times. The rearrangement uses TRBV5-6 and TRBJ2-1, with 8 nucleotides matching TRBD1. V gave up 3 bases and J gave up 0 bases; unmatched junction bases: 5. The CDR3 has 16 residues. CDR1 and CDR2 from the germline V gene are SGHDT and YYEEEE. CDR3 residues: CASSWGTGSSYNEQFF. Here the CDR3 DNA reads TGTGCCAGCAGCTGGGGGACAGGTTCCTCCTACAATGAGCAGTTCTTC. Full variable domain (rest looked up from reference TRBV5-6 and TRBJ2-1): DAGVTQSPTHLIKTRGQQVTLRCSPKSGHDTVSWYQQALGQGPQFIFQYYEEEERQRGNFPDRFSGHQFPNYSSELNVNALLLGDSALYLCASSWGTGSSYNEQFFGPGTRLTVL.

The chain has TRBV27 and TRBJ1-1; tentative D call: TRBD1 (6 bases). The V gene's germline CDR1 is MNHEY and CDR2 SMNVEV (reference sequence). The CDR3 spans 14 residues. V lost 6 bases and J 10 bases, leaving 21 bases between the germline ends. Here the CDR3 DNA reads TGTGCCAGCAGCTCGGGGGGGGCAGGTGGTGTAGCTTTCTTT. It codes for CASSSGGAGGVAFF.

The chain is built from TRBV27 and TRBJ2-5; 10 bases align to TRBD2. V dropped 5 bases and J dropped 4; count of bases not matched to a gene: 4. CDR1 is MNHEY and CDR2 is SMNVEV in the germline V gene (reference sequence). The CDR3 sequence is 14 residues long. This CDR3 is CASSLRLAGETQYF. CDR3 DNA sequence: TGTGCCAGCAGTCTCAGACTAGCGGGAGAGACCCAGTACTTC.

V is TRBV4-3 and J is TRBJ1-6, with no clear D. Germline CDR1 LGHNA, CDR2 YSLEER. V was shortened by 1 base and J by 5 bases, with 9 bases between the two germline ends. The CDR3 is 15 amino acids. In DNA form, the CDR3 reads TGCGCCAGCAGCCAAGGTTTTCGTAATAATTCACCCCTCCACTTT. The encoded protein is CASSQGFRNNSPLHF.

This chain links TRBV7-2 with TRBJ1-1; TRBD1 is a possible D gene (6 bases). V lost 1 base and J lost 10, with 16 bases in between. Germline CDR1 reads SGHTA; CDR2 reads FQGNSA. The CDR3 consists of 14 residues. DNA for the CDR3: TGTGCCAGCAGCTTAGGGGGACACACTTCTGGAGCTTTCTTT. As protein: CASSLGGHTSGAFF.

The V call is TRBV25-1, the J call TRBJ2-3; 9 bases agree with TRBD1. The trim removed 3 bases at V and 2 bases at J, leaving 3 bases unmatched. Germline V gene sequence: CDR1 MGHDK, CDR2 SYGVNS. The CDR3 extends over 15 amino acids. In nucleotides, the CDR3 is TGTGCCAGCAGTGACGGGACAGGGAACACAGATACGCAGTATTTT. Protein sequence: CASSDGTGNTDTQYF.

Only a few counts were recorded for this clonotype. The chain combines TRBV7-2 with TRBJ1-1, with a tentative D call TRBD1 (5 bases). V was clipped by 6 bases and J by 11 bases, with 13 bases between them. This CDR3 is 11 amino acids long. From germline, CDR1 is SGHTA and CDR2 FQGNSA. CDR3 DNA: TGTGCCAGCAGTAATCTGGGGCGGGCTTTCTTT. Encoded protein: CASSNLGRAFF.

The sample holds one count of this clonotype. A junction boundary mismatches the germline segment, possibly from a read error. The rearrangement links TRBV6-5 to TRBJ1-4; D possibly corresponds to TRBD1 (5 bases). CDR3 length: 14 residues. CDR1 is MNHEY, CDR2 SVGAGI, per germline. The CDR3 DNA is TGTGCCAGCAGTCCCCGGGGACTTTCTGAAAAACTGCTTTTT. This codes for CASSPRGLSEKLLF.

Regarding this clonotype: One end of the junction fails to match germline, which may point to a read error. The chain carries TRBV10-3 and TRBJ1-1; a possible D gene is TRBD1 (6 bases). The CDR3 is made up of 13 amino acids. From germline, CDR1 is ENHRY and CDR2 SYGVKD. CDR3 region: CAVSEQQGTEAFF. CDR3 nucleotide sequence: TGTGCCGTCAGTGAACAACAGGGCACTGAAGCTTTCTTT.

The chain employs TRBV10-3 and TRBJ2-1; D is ambiguous. CDR3 length: 15 amino acids. V lost 0 bases and J lost 1, with 7 bases in between. The germline V gene has CDR1 ENHRY and CDR2 SYGVKD. The CDR3 coding sequence is TGTGCCATCAGTGAGTCGGTGGGGTCCTACAATGAGCAGTTCTTC. Its translation is CAISESVGSYNEQFF.

The chain joins TRBV20-1 to TRBJ1-1; D is unresolved. Trimming pared 3 bases from V and 0 bases from J, leaving 8 bases between. Germline CDR1 reads DFQATT; CDR2 reads SNEGSKA (reference sequence). The CDR3 length is 13 residues. The DNA for the CDR3 is TGCAGTGCTAGCTGGTATATGAACACTGAAGCTTTCTTT. Its translation: CSASWYMNTEAFF.